This T cell receptor beta chain was recorded in a study of cytomegalovirus exposure and HLA in healthy donors. Study background: Roughly 85 million unique TCRs from HLA-typed donors made up an early data release.

Trimming at V came to 4 bases and at J to 7 bases, leaving 7 bases not matched to a gene. The germline V gene has CDR1 SGHVS and CDR2 FQNEAQ. There are 16 residues in the CDR3. It was with 60 Vbeta and 13 Jbeta primers that the PCR ran. The protocol was immunoSEQ multiplex PCR, while the TCRdb copy is restricted to in-frame clones and leaves out a portion. The repertoire consists of hundreds of thousands of clones, with 65% to 85% occurring once and the leading ten covering 0.71%. The sample consisted of PBMCs. The V gene is TRBV7-8, the J gene TRBJ2-7; 16 bases agree with TRBD2. The receptor comes from a boy aged 2 to 10 in good health and CMV-seronegative. CDR3 sequence reads: CASSWGTSGRAGEQYF. The CDR3 bases are TGTGCCAGCAGCTGGGGGACTAGCGGGAGGGCCGGGGAGCAGTACTTC.